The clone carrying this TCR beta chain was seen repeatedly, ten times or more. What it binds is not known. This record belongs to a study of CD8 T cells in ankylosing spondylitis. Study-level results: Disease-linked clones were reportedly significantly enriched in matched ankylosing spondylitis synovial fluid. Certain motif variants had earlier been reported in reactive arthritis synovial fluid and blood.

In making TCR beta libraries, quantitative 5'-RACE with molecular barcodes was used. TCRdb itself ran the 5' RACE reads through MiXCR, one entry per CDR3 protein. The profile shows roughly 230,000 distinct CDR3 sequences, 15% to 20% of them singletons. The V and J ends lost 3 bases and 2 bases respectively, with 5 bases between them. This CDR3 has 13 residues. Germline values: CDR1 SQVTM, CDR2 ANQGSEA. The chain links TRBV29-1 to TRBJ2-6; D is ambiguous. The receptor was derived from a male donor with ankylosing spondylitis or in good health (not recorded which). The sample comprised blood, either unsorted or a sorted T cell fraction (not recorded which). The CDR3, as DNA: TGCAGCGTTGAGAGCCCTGGGGCCAACGTCCTGACTTTC. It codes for CSVESPGANVLTF.